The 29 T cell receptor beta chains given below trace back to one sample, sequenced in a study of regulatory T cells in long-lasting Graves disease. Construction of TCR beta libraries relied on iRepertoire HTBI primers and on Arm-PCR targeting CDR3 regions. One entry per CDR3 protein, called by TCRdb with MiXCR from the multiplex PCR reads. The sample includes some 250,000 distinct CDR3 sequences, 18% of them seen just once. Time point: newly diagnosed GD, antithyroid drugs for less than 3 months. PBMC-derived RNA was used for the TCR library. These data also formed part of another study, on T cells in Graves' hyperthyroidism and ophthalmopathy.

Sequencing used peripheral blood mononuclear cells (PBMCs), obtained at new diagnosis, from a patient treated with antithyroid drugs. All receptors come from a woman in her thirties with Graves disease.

CDR3 coding DNA: TGTGCCAGCAGCTTGGTCACGAGCTCTGGGGCCAACGTCCTGACTTTC. This sequence encodes CASSLVTSSGANVLTF. The V call is TRBV5-4, the J call TRBJ2-6; D remains ambiguous. The CDR3 consists of 16 residues. V lost 0 bases and J 0 bases, leaving 7 bases between the germline ends. From germline, CDR1 is SGHNT and CDR2 YYREEE (reference sequence).

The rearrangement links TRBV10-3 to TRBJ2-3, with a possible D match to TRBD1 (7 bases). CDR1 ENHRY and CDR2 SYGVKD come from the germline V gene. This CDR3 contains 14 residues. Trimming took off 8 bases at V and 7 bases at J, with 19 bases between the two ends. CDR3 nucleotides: TGTGCCATCGCAGGACAGGAGGGCGAGAATACGCAGTATTTT. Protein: CAIAGQEGENTQYF.

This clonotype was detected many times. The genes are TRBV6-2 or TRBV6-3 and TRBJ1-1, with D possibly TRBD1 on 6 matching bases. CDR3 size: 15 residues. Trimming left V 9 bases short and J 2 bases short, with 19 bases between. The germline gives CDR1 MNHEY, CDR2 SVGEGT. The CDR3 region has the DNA TGTGCCAGTACCGGGACAAACGACCTTAACACTGAAGCTTTCTTT. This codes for CASTGTNDLNTEAFF.

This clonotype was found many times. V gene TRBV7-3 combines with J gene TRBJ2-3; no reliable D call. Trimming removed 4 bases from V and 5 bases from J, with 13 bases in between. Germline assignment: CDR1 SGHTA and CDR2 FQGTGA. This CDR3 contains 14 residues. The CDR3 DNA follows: TGTGCCAGCAGCTCCCTGGCTTTGGGAGATACGCAGTATTTT. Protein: CASSSLALGDTQYF. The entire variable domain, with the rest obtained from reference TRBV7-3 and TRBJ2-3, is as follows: GAGVSQTPSNKVTEKGKYVELRCDPISGHTALYWYRQSLGQGPEFLIYFQGTGAADDSGLPNDRFFAVRPEGSVSTLKIQRTERGDSAVYLCASSSLALGDTQYFGPGTRLTVL.

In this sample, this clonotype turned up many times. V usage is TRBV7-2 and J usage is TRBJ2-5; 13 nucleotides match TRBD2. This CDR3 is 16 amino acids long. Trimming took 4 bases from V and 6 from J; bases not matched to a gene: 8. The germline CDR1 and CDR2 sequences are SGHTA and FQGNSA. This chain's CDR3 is CASSSRLAGGGKTQYF. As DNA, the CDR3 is TGTGCCAGCAGCTCCCGACTAGCGGGGGGAGGAAAGACCCAGTACTTC.

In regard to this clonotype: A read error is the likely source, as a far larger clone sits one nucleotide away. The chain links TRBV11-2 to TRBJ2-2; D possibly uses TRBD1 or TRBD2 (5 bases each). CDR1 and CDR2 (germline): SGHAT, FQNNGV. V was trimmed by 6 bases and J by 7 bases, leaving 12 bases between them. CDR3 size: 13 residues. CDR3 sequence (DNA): TGTGCCAGCAGTCGACGGGGCTTCGGGGAGCTGTTTTTT. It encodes CASSRRGFGELFF. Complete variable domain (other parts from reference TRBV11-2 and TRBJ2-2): EAGVAQSPRYKIIEKRQSVAFWCNPISGHATLYWYQQILGQGPKLLIQFQNNGVVDDSQLPKDRFSAERLKGVDSTLKIQPAKLEDSAVYLCASSRRGFGELFFGEGSRLTVL.

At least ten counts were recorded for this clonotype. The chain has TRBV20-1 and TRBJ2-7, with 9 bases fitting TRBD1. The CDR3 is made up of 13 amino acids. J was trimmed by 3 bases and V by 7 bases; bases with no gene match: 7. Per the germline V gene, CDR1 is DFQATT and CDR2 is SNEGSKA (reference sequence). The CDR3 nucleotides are TGCAGTGGGACCGGGACAGGGCGCTACGAGCAGTACTTC. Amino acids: CSGTGTGRYEQYF.

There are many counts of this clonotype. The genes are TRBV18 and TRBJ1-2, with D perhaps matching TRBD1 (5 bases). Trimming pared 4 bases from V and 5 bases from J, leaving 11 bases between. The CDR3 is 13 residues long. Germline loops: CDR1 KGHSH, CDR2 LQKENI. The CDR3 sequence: CASSQGFRYGYTF. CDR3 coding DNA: TGTGCCAGCTCACAGGGGTTTCGGTATGGCTACACCTTC.

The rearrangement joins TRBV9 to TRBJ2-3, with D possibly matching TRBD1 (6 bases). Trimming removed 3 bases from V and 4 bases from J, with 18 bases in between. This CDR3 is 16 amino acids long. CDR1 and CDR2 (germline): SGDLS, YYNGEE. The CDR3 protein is CASSAIHRVGADTQYF. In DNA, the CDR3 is TGTGCCAGCAGCGCGATACACAGGGTTGGCGCAGATACGCAGTATTTT.

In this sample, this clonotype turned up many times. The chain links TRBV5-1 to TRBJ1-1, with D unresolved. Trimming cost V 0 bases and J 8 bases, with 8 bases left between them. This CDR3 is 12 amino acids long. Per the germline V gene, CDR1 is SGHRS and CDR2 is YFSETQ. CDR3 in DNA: TGCGCCAGCAGCTTGGGGGAATACGAAGCTTTCTTT. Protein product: CASSLGEYEAFF.

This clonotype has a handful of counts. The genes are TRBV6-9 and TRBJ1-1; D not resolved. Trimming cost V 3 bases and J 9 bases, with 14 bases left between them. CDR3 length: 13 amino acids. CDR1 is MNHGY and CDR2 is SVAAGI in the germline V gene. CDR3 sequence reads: CASSYSQKAKAFF. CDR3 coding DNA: TGTGCCAGCAGTTACTCCCAGAAAGCCAAAGCTTTCTTT.

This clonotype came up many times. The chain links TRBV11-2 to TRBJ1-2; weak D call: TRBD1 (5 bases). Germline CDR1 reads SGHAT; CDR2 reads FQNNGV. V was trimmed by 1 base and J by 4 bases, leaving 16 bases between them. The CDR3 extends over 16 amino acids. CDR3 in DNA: TGTGCCAGCAGCTTAGTCAAGGGGAACTATGGCTATGGCTACACCTTC. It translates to CASSLVKGNYGYGYTF.

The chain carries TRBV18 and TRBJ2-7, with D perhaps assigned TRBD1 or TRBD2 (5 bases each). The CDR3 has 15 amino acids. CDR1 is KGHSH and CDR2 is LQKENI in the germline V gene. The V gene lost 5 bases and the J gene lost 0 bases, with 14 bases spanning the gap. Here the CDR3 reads CASSSTRGSSYEQYF. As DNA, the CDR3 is TGTGCCAGCTCATCAACCCGGGGCTCCTCCTACGAGCAGTACTTC.

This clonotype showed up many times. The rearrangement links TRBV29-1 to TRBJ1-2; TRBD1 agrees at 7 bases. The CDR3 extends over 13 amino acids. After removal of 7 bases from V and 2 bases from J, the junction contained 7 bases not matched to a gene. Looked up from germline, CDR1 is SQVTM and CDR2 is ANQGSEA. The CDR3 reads CSALGGGNYGYTF. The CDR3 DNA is TGCAGCGCGTTAGGGGGCGGAAACTATGGCTACACCTTC.

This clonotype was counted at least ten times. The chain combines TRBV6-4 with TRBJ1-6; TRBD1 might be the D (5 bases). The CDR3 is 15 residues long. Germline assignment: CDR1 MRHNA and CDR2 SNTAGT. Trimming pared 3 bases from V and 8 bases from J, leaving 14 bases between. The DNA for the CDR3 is TGTGCCAGCAGTGAAATAGCAGGGTTCGATTCACCCCTCCACTTT. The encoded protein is CASSEIAGFDSPLHF.

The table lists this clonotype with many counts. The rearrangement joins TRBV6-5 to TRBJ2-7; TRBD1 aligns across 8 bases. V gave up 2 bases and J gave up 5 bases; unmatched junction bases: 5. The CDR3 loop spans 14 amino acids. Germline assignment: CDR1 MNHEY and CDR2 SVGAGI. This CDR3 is CASSYVDRVDEQYF. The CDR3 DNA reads TGTGCCAGCAGTTACGTGGACAGGGTCGACGAGCAGTACTTC.

CDR3 sequence: CASSPWRGIYEQYF. The CDR3 nucleotides are TGTGCCAGCAGCCCGTGGCGGGGGATCTACGAGCAGTACTTC. V usage is TRBV7-8 and J usage is TRBJ2-7; 7 bases align to TRBD2. Trimming cost V 5 bases and J 3 bases; bases outside gene matches: 7. The CDR3 contains 14 residues. Germline V gives CDR1 SGHVS, CDR2 FQNEAQ.

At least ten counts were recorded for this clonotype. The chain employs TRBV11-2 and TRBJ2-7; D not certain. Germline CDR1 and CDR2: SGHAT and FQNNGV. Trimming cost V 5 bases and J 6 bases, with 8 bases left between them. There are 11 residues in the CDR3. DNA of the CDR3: TGTGCCAGCAGCACCCGGAGCGAGCAGTACTTC. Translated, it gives CASSTRSEQYF.

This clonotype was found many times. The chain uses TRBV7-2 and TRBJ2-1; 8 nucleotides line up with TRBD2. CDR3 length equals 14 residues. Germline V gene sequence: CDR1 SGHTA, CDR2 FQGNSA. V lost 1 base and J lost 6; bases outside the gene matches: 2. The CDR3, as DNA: TGTGCCAGCAGCTTAGTAGGGACTAGCAATGAGCAGTTCTTC. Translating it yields CASSLVGTSNEQFF.

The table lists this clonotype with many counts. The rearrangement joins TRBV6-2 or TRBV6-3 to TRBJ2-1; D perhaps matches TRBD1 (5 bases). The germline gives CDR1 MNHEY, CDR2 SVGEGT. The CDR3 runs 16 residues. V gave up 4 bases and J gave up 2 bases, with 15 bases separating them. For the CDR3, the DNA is TGTGCCAGCAGTTCGGCTGGGGCGCAAGCCTACAATGAGCAGTTCTTC. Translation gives CASSSAGAQAYNEQFF.

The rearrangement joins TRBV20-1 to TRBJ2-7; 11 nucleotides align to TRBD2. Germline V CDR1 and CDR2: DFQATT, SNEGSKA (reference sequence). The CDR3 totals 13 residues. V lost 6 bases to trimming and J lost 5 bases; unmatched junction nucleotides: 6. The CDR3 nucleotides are TGCAGTGCGAAGACTAGCGGGGTCCACGAGCAGTACTTC. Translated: CSAKTSGVHEQYF.

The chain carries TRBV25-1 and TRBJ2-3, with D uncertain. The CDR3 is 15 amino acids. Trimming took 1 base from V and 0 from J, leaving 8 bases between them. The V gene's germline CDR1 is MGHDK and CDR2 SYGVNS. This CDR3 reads CASSEFYESTDTQYF. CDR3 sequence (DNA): TGTGCCAGCAGTGAATTCTACGAGAGCACAGATACGCAGTATTTT.

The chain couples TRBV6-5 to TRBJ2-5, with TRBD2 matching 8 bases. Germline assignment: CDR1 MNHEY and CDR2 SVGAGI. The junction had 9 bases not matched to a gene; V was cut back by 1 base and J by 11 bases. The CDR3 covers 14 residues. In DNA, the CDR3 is TGTGCCAGCAGTTACTTTTTAGCGGGGAATGAGCAGTACTTC. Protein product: CASSYFLAGNEQYF.

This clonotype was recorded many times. The CDR3 bases are TGTGCCAGCAGTGAGGGGGGGCTGGGAGGAAGTGGCTACACCTTC. It yields the protein CASSEGGLGGSGYTF. J is TRBJ1-2 and V is TRBV2; D may be TRBD1 (6 bases). Germline-derived CDR1 and CDR2 are SNHLY and FYNNEI. Trimming cost V 3 bases and J 7 bases, with 18 bases left between them. The CDR3 has 15 residues.

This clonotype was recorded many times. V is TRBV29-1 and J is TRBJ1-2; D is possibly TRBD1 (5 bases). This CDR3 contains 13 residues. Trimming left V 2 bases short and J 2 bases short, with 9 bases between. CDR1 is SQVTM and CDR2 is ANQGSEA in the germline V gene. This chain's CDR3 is CSVERRGNYGYTF. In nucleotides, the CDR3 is TGCAGCGTTGAAAGGCGGGGGAACTATGGCTACACCTTC.

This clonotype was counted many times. The CDR3 region is CSAISGGASDEQFF. As DNA, the CDR3 is TGCAGTGCTATCTCGGGGGGCGCCTCGGATGAGCAGTTCTTC. The chain joins TRBV20-1 to TRBJ2-1, with a weak D call TRBD2 (7 bases). The CDR3 extends over 14 amino acids. The germline V gene has CDR1 DFQATT and CDR2 SNEGSKA (reference sequence). V lost 4 bases and J 8 bases, leaving 18 bases between the germline ends.

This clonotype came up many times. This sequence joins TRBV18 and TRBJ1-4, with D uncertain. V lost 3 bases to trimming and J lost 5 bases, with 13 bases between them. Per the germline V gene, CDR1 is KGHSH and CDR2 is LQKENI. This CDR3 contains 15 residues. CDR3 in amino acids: CASSPMAEPNEKLFF. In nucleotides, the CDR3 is TGTGCCAGCTCACCCATGGCCGAGCCAAATGAAAAACTGTTTTTT.

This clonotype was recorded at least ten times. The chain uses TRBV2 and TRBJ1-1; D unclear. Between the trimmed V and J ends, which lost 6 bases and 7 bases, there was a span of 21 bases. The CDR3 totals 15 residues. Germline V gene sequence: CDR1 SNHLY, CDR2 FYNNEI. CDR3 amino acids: CASSPWGGETGEAFF. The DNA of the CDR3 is TGTGCCAGCAGCCCATGGGGAGGCGAAACGGGTGAAGCTTTCTTT.

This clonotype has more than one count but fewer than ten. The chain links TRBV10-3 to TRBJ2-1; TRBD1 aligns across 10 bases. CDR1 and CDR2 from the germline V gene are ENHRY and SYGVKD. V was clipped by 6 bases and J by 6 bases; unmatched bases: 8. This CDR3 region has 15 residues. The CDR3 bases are TGTGCCATCAGATCCGGACAGGGGGACTGCAATGAGCAGTTCTTC. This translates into CAIRSGQGDCNEQFF.